Listed below are T cell receptor beta chains from one sample, sequenced in a study of PD-1 blockade in classical Hodgkin lymphoma. The assay was immunoSEQ multiplex PCR, and TCRdb's table has in-frame clones only and misses some. This repertoire shows 14,000 to 15,000 clones, approximately 58% found once; its top ten account for approximately 11%. Specimen: peripheral blood mononuclear cells (PBMCs), collected at baseline. These receptor sequences come from a human donor with classical Hodgkin lymphoma. CDR3s leave out the opening cysteine and the closing phenylalanine or tryptophan.

CDR3 length,V gene,CDR3 protein
18,TRBV4-1,ASSQVIATASLGRNSPLH
13,TRBV27,ASRGIGLAGVEQY
14,TRBV6-6,ASRTPKAFPYEKLF
12,TRBV15,ATSFRGQGEKLF
14,TRBV10-3,AISDPWTGVNTEAF
12,TRBV2,ASSPGLGSHEQY
12,TRBV27,ASSHLQGNTEAF
11,TRBV19,ASSIASSYEQY
12,TRBV11-2,ASSLQLAQETQY
14,TRBV4-1,ASSQEQGSRNQPQH
15,TRBV9,ASSVGWGEDREETQY
13,TRBV19,ASSDGQGMQETQY
13,TRBV5-1,ASSLRNLGNSPLH
14,TRBV6-5,ASSSPRRKASGEAF
13,TRBV5-1,ASSLELAAYNEQF
12,TRBV13,ASSPSGSGETQY
13,TRBV28,ASRPTGVQRQPQH
11,TRBV11-2,ASSLETLEELF
14,TRBV7-3,ASSPTPLAGVGEQY
11,TRBV14,ASSRQTGLEQY
11,TRBV13,ASSLGGSAGYT
12,TRBV27,ASSPDSYLYEQY
9,TRBV29-1,SVDQAREAF
13,TRBV2,ASSEGAGQRNEQF
12,TRBV5-4,ASSLDYTPGEQY
9,TRBV7-6,ASSSSDTQY
10,TRBV7-9,ASSLDLYEQY
14,TRBV7-9,ASSLVGSFTYNEQF
13,TRBV11-2,ASSQRGYMNTEAF
12,TRBV9,ASSSTGTSHEQY
11,TRBV7-3,ASSLGPSGTQY
14,TRBV5-1,ASSFTGTVRIGELF
12,TRBV5-4,ASSPAGDYYGYT
11,TRBV19,ASSPWMGEKLF
11,TRBV7-9,ASSLGQASGYT
11,TRBV19,ASTQGRGFGYT
11,TRBV7-9,ASSLGRRYEAF
12,TRBV25-1,ASSPRGGNTEAF
17,TRBV5-1,ASSPVITSGSRSTDTQY
14,TRBV7-9,ASSLGGTSGGNEQF
10,TRBV29-1,SVEEGWNEQF
13,TRBV5-1,ASSKGTAVLETQY
15,TRBV9,ASSDSGGLSSNYGYT
11,TRBV11-1,ASSLGGTQPQH
10,TRBV5-1,ASNSQDYEQY
14,TRBV7-2,ASSLSWGGSSYEQY
13,TRBV13,ASSFGSNGLWEQF
13,TRBV9,ASSVGPGGGYEQY
14,TRBV11-3,ASSLEGSGIYNEQF
11,TRBV28,ASSGDSGYGQY
13,TRBV5-1,ASSQEGSGYYGYT